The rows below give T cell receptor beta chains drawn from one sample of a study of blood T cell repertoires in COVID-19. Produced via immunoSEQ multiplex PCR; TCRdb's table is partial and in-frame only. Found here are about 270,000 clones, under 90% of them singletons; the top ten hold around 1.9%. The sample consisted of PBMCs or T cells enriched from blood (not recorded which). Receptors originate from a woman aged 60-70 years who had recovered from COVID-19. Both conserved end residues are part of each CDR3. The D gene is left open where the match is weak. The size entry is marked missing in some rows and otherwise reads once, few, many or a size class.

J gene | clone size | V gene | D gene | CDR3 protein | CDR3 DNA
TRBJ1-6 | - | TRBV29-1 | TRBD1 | CSVRTGTNSPLHF | TGCAGCGTTAGGACAGGGACTAATTCACCCCTCCACTTT
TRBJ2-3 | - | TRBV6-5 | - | CASSPGIPPDTQYF | TGTGCCAGCAGTCCCGGGATACCTCCAGATACGCAGTATTTT
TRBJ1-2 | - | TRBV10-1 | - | CASIRVTGGYTF | TGCGCCAGCATACGGGTGACGGGTGGCTACACCTTC
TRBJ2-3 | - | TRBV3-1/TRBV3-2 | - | CASSQPRDSYTDTQYF | TGTGCCAGCAGCCAACCCCGGGACTCCTACACAGATACGCAGTATTTT
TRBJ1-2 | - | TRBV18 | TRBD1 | CASSPDRASYTF | TGTGCCAGCTCACCAGACAGGGCGAGCTACACCTTC
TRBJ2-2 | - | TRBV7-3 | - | CASSLTRGSAAPGELFF | TGTGCCAGCAGCTTAACCCGGGGGTCCGCGGCCCCCGGGGAGCTGTTTTTT
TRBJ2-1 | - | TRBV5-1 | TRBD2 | CASSHSGTSASGNEQFF | TGCGCCAGCAGCCACTCCGGGACTAGCGCTAGTGGTAATGAGCAGTTCTTC
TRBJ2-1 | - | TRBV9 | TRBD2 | CASTLSSGSGYNEQFF | TGTGCCAGCACCCTCAGCAGCGGGAGTGGTTACAATGAGCAGTTCTTC
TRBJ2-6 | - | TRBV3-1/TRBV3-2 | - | CARLSFCGNGANVLTF | TGTGCCAGACTCAGCTTCTGCGGGAATGGGGCCAACGTCCTGACTTTC
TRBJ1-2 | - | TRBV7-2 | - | CASSFGQVGYTF | TGTGCCAGCAGCTTCGGCCAGGTTGGCTACACCTTC
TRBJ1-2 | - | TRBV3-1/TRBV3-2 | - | CASSHQGPHLGYTF | TGTGCCAGCAGCCATCAGGGGCCCCACCTTGGCTACACCTTC
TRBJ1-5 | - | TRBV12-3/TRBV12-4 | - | CASSLELFQPQHF | TGTGCCAGCAGTTTGGAGCTTTTTCAGCCCCAGCATTTT
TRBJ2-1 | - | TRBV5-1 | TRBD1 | CASSLGQGSYNEQFF | TGCGCCAGCAGCTTGGGACAGGGATCCTACAATGAGCAGTTCTTC
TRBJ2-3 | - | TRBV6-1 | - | CASSEDYANRDTQYF | TGTGCCAGCAGTGAGGACTATGCCAATCGGGATACGCAGTATTTT
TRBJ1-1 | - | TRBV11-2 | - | CASSLKPSGSEAFF | TGTGCCAGCAGCTTAAAGCCTTCGGGGTCTGAAGCTTTCTTT
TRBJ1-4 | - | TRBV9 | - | CASSQGVGSSNEKLFF | TGTGCCAGCAGCCAAGGAGTGGGTAGCTCGAATGAAAAACTGTTTTTT
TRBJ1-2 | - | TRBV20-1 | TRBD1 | CSASPPGQGALFYGYTF | TGCAGTGCTAGTCCTCCGGGACAGGGGGCGTTGTTCTATGGCTACACCTTC
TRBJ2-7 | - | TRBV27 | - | CASSGTGYYEQYF | TGTGCCAGCAGTGGTACAGGTTACTACGAGCAGTACTTC
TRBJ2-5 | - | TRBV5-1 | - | CASSLGRQQETQYF | TGCGCCAGCAGCTTGGGAAGACAGCAAGAGACCCAGTACTTC
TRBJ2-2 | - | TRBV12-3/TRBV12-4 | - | CASSLVFAGELFF | TGTGCCAGCAGTTTAGTGTTCGCCGGGGAGCTGTTTTTT
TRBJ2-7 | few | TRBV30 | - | CAWSVGGQEYF | TGTGCCTGGAGTGTTGGGGGCCAGGAGTACTTC
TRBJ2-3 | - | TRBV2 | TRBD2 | CASPLGGDEADTQYF | TGTGCCAGCCCCCTGGGGGGGGATGAGGCAGATACGCAGTATTTT
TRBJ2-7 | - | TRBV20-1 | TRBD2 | CSASPAASGSFGYEQYF | TGCAGTGCTAGTCCCGCCGCGAGCGGGAGTTTTGGATACGAGCAGTACTTC
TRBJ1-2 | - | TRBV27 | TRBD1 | CASSPWTGWAYGYTF | TGTGCCAGCAGTCCATGGACAGGGTGGGCCTATGGCTACACCTTC
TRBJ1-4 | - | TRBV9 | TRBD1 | CASSATTGEWEKLFF | TGTGCCAGCAGCGCAACGACAGGGGAGTGGGAAAAACTGTTTTTT
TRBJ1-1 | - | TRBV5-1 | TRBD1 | CASSLGPSQGAFAFF | TGCGCCAGCAGCTTGGGCCCCTCACAGGGGGCTTTTGCTTTCTTT
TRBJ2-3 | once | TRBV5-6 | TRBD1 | CASSFRDRGTDTQYF | TGTGCCAGCAGCTTCCGGGACAGAGGCACAGATACGCAGTATTTT
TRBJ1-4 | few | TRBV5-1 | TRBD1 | CASSPGQGALGNEKLFF | TGCGCCAGCAGCCCTGGACAGGGGGCGTTGGGTAATGAAAAACTGTTTTTT
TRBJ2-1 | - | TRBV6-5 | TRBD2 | CASRASGGEEQFF | TGTGCCAGCAGAGCTAGCGGGGGGGAAGAGCAGTTCTTC
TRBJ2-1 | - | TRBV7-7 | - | CASSFKTGSTEFF | TGTGCTAGCAGCTTTAAGACAGGCTCGACGGAGTTCTTC
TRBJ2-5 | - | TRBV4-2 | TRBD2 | CASSQAGTSGSQETQYF | TGTGCCAGCAGCCAAGCCGGGACTAGCGGGTCTCAAGAGACCCAGTACTTC
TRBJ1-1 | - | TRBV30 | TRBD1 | CASGQGSVKGTEAFF | TGTGCCTCTGGACAGGGGTCTGTTAAGGGCACTGAAGCTTTCTTT
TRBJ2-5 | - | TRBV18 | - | CASSPTSSRERETQYF | TGTGCCAGCTCACCAACCTCTTCCCGGGAGAGAGAGACCCAGTACTTC
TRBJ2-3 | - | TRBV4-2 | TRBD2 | CASSQSKGAGGSADTQYF | TGTGCCAGCAGCCAAAGTAAAGGAGCGGGAGGGTCTGCAGATACGCAGTATTTT
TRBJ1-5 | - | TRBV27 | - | CASSLSGTPDWPQHF | TGTGCCAGCAGTTTATCCGGGACACCGGATTGGCCCCAGCATTTT
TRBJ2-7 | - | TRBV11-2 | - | CASSLEGAANYEQYF | TGTGCCAGCAGCTTGGAGGGGGCGGCAAACTACGAGCAGTACTTC
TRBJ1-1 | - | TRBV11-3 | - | CASSYGDLEAFF | TGTGCCAGCAGCTATGGAGATCTGGAAGCTTTCTTT
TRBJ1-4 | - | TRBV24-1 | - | CATSDSANMPGEKLFF | TGTGCCACCAGTGATTCCGCCAATATGCCCGGGGAAAAACTGTTTTTT
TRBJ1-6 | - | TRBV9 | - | CASSAIGAGPYNSPLHF | TGTGCCAGCAGCGCTATAGGCGCGGGGCCCTATAATTCACCCCTCCACTTT
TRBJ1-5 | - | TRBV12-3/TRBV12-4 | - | CASNRPRQPQHF | TGTGCCAGCAATCGCCCACGGCAGCCCCAGCATTTT
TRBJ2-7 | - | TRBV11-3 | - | CASSLISSSQEQYF | TGTGCCAGCAGCTTAATATCTAGCTCCCAGGAGCAGTACTTC
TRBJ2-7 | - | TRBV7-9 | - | CASSSSHEQYF | TGTGCCAGCAGCTCGTCTCACGAGCAGTACTTC
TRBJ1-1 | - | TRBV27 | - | CASSLNPRVVAFF | TGTGCCAGCAGTTTAAACCCCAGGGTTGTAGCTTTCTTT
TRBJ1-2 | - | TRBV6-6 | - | CASSIRQALGAAESNYGYTF | TGTGCCAGCAGCATAAGACAGGCTCTCGGTGCTGCTGAATCTAACTATGGCTACACCTTC
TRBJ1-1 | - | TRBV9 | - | CASSPTLNTEAFF | TGTGCCAGCAGCCCCACTCTGAACACTGAAGCTTTCTTT
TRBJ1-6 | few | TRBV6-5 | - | CASRTTSYNSPLHF | TGTGCCAGCAGAACGACAAGCTATAATTCACCCCTCCACTTT
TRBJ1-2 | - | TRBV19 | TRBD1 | CASSTRQGAGNYGYTF | TGTGCCAGTAGTACAAGACAGGGGGCTGGGAACTATGGCTACACCTTC
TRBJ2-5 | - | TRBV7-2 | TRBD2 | CASSLGAGGQETQYF | TGTGCCAGCAGCTTAGGAGCGGGGGGTCAAGAGACCCAGTACTTC
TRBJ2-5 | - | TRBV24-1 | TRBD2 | CATSTSWTSGRETQYF | TGTGCCACCAGTACCTCATGGACTAGCGGGAGGGAGACCCAGTACTTC
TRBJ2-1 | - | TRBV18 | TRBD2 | CASSLGSSSGGYNEQFF | TGTGCCAGCTCACTGGGATCTTCTAGCGGGGGATACAATGAGCAGTTCTTC
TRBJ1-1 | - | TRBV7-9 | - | CASSLQFEAFF | TGTGCCAGCAGCTTACAGTTTGAAGCTTTCTTT
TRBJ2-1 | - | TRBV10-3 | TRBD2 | CATGLAGNNEQFF | TGTGCCACCGGACTAGCGGGGAATAATGAGCAGTTCTTC
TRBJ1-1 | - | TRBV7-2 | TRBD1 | CASSQGQGVREGTEAFF | TGTGCCAGCAGCCAAGGACAGGGGGTAAGAGAGGGCACTGAAGCTTTCTTT
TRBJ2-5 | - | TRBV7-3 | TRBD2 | CASSSTRGIQETQYF | TGTGCCAGCAGCTCAACGCGGGGGATCCAAGAGACCCAGTACTTC
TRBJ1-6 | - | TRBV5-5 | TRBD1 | CASSLFSRTGASPLHF | TGTGCCAGCAGCTTGTTTTCTCGGACAGGGGCTTCACCCCTCCACTTT
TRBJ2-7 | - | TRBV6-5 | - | CASNQISEQYF | TGTGCCAGCAACCAGATCTCCGAGCAGTACTTC
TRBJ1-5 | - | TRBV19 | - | CASSLTSYSNQPQHF | TGTGCCAGTAGTCTAACGTCCTATAGCAATCAGCCCCAGCATTTT
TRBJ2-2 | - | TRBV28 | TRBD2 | CASSSSGGNTGELFF | TGTGCCAGCAGCTCAAGCGGGGGGAACACCGGGGAGCTGTTTTTT
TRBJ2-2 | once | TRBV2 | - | CASSEVSFGELFF | TGTGCCAGCAGTGAAGTCAGTTTCGGGGAGCTGTTTTTT
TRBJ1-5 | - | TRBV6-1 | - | CASSEQGGQPQHF | TGTGCCAGCAGTGAACAGGGCGGTCAGCCCCAGCATTTT